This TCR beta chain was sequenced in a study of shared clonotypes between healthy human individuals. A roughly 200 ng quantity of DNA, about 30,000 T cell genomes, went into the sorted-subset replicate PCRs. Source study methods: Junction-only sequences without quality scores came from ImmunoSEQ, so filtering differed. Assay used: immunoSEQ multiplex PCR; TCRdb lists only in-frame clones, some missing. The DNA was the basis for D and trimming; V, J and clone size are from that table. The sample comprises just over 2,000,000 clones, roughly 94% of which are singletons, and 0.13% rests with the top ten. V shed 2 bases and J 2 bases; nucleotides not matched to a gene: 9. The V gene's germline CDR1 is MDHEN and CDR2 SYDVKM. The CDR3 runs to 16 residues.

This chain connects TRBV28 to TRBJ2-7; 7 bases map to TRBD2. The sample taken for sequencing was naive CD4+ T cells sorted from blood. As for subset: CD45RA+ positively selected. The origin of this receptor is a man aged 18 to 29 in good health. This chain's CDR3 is CASSLPLGAGAYEQYF. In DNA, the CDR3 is TGTGCCAGCAGTTTACCCTTAGGGGCGGGAGCCTACGAGCAGTACTTC.